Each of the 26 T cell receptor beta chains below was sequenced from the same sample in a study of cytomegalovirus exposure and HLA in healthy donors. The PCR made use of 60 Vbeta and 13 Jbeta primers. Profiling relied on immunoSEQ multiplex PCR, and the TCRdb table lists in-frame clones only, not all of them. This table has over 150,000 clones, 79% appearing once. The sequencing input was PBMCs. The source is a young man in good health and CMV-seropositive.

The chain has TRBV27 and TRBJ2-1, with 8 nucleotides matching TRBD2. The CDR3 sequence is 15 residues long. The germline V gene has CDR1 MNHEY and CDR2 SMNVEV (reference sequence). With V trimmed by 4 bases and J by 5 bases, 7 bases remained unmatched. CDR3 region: CASSSPNGRDNEQFF. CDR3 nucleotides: TGTGCCAGCAGTTCCCCTAACGGGAGGGACAATGAGCAGTTCTTC.

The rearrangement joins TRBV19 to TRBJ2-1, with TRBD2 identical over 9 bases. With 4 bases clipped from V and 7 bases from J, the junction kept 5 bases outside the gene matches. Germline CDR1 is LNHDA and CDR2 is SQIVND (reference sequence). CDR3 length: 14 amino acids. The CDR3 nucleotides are TGTGCCAGTAGTACGACAGCGGGGGGTAATGAGCAGTTCTTC. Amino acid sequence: CASSTTAGGNEQFF.

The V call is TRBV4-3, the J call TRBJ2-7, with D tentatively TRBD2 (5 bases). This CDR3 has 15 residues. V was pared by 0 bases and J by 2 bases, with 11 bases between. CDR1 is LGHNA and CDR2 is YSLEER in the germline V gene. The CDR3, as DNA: TGCGCCAGCAGCCAAGATTCGGGGAGCGCCTACGAGCAGTACTTC. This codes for CASSQDSGSAYEQYF.

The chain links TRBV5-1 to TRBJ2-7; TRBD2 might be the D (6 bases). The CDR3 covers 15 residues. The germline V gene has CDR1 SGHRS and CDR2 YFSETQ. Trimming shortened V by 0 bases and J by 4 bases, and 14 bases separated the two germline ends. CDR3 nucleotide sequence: TGCGCCAGCAGCTTGGAGAGGGCAGGGAGGTACGAGCAGTACTTC. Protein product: CASSLERAGRYEQYF.

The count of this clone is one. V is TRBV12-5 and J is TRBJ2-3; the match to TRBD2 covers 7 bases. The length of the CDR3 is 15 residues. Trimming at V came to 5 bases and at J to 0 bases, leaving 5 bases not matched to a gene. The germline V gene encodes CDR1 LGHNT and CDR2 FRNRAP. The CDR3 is CASGGGETSTDTQYF. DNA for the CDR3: TGTGCTAGTGGTGGGGGGGAGACTAGCACAGATACGCAGTATTTT.

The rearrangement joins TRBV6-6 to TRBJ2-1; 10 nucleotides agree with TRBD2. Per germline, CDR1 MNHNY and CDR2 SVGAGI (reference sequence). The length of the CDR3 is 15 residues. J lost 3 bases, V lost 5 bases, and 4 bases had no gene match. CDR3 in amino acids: CASSLAGAVYNEQFF. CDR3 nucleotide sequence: TGTGCCAGCAGTCTAGCGGGAGCCGTCTACAATGAGCAGTTCTTC.

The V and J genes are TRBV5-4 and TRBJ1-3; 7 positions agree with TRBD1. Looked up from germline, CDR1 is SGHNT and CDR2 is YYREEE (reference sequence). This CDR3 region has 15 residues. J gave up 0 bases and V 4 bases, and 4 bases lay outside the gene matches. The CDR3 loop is CASSAGDSSGNTIYF. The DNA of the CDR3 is TGTGCCAGCAGCGCCGGGGACAGCTCTGGAAACACCATATATTTT.

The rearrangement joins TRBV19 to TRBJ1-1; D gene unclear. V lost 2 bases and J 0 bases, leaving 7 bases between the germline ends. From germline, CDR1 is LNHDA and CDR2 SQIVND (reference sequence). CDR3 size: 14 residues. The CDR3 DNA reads TGTGCCAGTAGTATACGCGAGTTGAACACTGAAGCTTTCTTT. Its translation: CASSIRELNTEAFF. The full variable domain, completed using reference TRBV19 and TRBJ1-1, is DGGITQSPKYLFRKEGQNVTLSCEQNLNHDAMYWYRQDPGQGLRLIYYSQIVNDFQKGDIAEGYSVSREKKESFPLTVTSAQKNPTAFYLCASSIRELNTEAFFGQGTRLTVV.

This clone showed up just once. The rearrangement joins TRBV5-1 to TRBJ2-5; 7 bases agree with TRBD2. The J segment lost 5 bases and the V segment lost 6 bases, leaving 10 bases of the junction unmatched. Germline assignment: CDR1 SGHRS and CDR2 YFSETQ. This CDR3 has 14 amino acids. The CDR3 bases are TGCGCCAGCACCTCTAGGTTGGGAGGGGAGACCCAGTACTTC. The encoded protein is CASTSRLGGETQYF.

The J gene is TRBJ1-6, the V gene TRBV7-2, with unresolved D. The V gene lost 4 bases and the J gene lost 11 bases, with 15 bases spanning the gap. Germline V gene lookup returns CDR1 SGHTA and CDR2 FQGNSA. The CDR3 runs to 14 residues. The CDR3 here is CASSWRPRGTPLHF. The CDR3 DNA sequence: TGTGCCAGCAGCTGGAGGCCTCGCGGGACACCCCTCCACTTT. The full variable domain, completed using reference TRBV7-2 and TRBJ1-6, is GAGVSQSPSNKVTEKGKDVELRCDPISGHTALYWYRQSLGQGLEFLIYFQGNSAPDKSGLPSDRFSAERTGGSVSTLTIQRTQQEDSAVYLCASSWRPRGTPLHFGNGTRLTVT.

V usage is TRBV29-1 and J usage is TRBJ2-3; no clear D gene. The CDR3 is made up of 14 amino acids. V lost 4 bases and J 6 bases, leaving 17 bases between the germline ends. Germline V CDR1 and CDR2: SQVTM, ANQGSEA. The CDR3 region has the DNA TGCAGCGTTGGTGGTTTAGCCGCCACTGATACGCAGTATTTT. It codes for CSVGGLAATDTQYF.

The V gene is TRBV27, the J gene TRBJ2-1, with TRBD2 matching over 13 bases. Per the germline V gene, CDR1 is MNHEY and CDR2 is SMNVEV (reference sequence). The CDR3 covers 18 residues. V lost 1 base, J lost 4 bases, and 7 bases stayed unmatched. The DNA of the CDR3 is TGTGCCAGCAGTTTATTAACTAGCGGGGGGGCTACGTACAATGAGCAGTTCTTC. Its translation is CASSLLTSGGATYNEQFF.

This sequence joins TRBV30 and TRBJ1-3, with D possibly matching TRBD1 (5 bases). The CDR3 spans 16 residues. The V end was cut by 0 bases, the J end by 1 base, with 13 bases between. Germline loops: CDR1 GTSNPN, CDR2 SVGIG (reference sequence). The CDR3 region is CAWSVRGTWSGNTIYF. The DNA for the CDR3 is TGTGCCTGGAGTGTTAGGGGTACCTGGTCTGGAAACACCATATATTTT. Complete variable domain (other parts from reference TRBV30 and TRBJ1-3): SQTIHQWPATLVQPVGSPLSLECTVEGTSNPNLYWYRQAAGRGLQLLFYSVGIGQISSEVPQNLSASRPQDRQFILSSKKLLLSDSGFYLCAWSVRGTWSGNTIYFGEGSWLTVV.

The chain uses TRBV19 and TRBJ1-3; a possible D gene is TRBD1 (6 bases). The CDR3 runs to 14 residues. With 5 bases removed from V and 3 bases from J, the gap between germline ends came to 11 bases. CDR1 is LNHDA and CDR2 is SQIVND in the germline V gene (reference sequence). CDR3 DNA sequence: TGTGCCAGTAGTCCCAGGGGTGGTGGAAACACCATATATTTT. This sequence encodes CASSPRGGGNTIYF.

Here the CDR3 DNA reads TGTGCCAGCAGTCGACTGGGGGCGAACACTGAAGCTTTCTTT. Amino acid sequence: CASSRLGANTEAFF. V usage is TRBV25-1 and J usage is TRBJ1-1; maybe TRBD1 (6 bases). The germline V and J ends were trimmed by 5 bases and 1 base, with 11 bases remaining between them. This CDR3 spans 14 amino acids. Germline-derived CDR1 and CDR2 are MGHDK and SYGVNS.

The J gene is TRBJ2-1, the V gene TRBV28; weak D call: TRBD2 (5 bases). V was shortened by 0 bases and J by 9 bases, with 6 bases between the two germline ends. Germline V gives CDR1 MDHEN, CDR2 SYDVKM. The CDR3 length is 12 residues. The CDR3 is CASSLWAGEQFF. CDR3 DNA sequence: TGTGCCAGCAGTTTATGGGCGGGTGAGCAGTTCTTC. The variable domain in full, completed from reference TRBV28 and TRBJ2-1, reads DVKVTQSSRYLVKRTGEKVFLECVQDMDHENMFWYRQDPGLGLRLIYFSYDVKMKEKGDIPEGYSVSREKKERFSLILESASTNQTSMYLCASSLWAGEQFFGPGTRLTVL.

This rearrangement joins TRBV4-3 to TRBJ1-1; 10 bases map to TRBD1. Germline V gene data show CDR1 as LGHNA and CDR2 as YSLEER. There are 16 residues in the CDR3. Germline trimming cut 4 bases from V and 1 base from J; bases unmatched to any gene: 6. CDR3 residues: CASSLTGGAGNTEAFF. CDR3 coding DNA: TGCGCCAGCAGCCTGACAGGGGGCGCAGGGAACACTGAAGCTTTCTTT.

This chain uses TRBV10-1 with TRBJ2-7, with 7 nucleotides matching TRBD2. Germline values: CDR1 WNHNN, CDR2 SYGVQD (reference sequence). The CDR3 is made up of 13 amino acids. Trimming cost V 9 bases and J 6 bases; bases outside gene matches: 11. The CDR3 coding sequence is TGCGCCAGTGGACCCGGGACTAAAGGCGAGCAGTACTTC. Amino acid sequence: CASGPGTKGEQYF.

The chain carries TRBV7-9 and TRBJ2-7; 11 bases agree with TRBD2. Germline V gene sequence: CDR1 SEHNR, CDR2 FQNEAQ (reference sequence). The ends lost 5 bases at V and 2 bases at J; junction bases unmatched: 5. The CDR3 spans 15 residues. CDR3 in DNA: TGTGCCAGCAGCCCCGGGACTAGCGGAACCTACGAGCAGTACTTC. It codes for CASSPGTSGTYEQYF.

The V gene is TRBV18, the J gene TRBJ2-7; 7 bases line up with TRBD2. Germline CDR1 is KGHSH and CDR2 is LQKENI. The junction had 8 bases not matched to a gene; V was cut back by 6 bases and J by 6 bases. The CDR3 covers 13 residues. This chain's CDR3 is CASSAGDRLEQYF. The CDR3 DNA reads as TGTGCCAGCTCGGCGGGGGATCGGCTCGAGCAGTACTTC. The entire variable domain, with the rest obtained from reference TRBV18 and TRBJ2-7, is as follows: NAGVMQNPRHLVRRRGQEARLRCSPMKGHSHVYWYRQLPEEGLKFMVYLQKENIIDESGMPKERFSAEFPKEGPSILRIQQVVRGDSAAYFCASSAGDRLEQYFGPGTRLTVT.

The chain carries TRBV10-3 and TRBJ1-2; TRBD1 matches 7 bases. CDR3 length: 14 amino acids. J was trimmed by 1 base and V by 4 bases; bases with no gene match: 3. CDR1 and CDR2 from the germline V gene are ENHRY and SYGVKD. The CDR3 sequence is CAISAQGGNYGYTF. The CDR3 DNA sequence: TGTGCCATCAGTGCCCAGGGGGGTAACTATGGCTACACCTTC.

The CDR3 loop is CASSVDAGSSEAFF. The CDR3 nucleotides are TGTGCCAGCAGCGTAGACGCCGGGTCGTCTGAAGCTTTCTTT. The rearrangement links TRBV9 to TRBJ1-1; no clear D. This CDR3 spans 14 amino acids. Germline V gene data show CDR1 as SGDLS and CDR2 as YYNGEE. V was trimmed by 0 bases and J by 6 bases, leaving 12 bases between them.

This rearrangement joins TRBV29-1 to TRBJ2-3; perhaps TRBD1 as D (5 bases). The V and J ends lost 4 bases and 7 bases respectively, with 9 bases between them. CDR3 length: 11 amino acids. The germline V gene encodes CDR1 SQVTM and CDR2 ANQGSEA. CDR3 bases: TGCAGCGTTGGGCAGGGTTATACGCAGTATTTT. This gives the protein CSVGQGYTQYF.

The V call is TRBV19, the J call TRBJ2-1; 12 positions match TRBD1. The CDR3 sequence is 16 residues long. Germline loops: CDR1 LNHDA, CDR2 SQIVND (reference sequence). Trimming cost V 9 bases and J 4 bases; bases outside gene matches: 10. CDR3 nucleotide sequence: TGTGCCAGCTCATATGGGACAGGGGGCCGGTACAATGAGCAGTTCTTC. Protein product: CASSYGTGGRYNEQFF.

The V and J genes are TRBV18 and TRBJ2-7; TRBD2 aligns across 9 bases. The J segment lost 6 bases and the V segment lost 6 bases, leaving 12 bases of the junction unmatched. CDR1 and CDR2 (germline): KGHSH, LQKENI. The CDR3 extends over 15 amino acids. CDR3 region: CASSFSGGRAREQYF. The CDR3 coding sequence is TGTGCCAGCTCCTTCTCCGGCGGGAGGGCCCGCGAGCAGTACTTC.

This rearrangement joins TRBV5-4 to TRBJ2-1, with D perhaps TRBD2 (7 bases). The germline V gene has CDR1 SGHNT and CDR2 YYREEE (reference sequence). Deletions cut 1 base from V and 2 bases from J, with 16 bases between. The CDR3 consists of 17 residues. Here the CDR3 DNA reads TGTGCCAGCAGCTTGAGGGGCGTAGGGGGGGCCTACAATGAGCAGTTCTTC. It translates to CASSLRGVGGAYNEQFF. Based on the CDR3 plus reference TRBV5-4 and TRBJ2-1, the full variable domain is ETGVTQSPTHLIKTRGQQVTLRCSSQSGHNTVSWYQQALGQGPQFIFQYYREEENGRGNFPPRFSGLQFPNYSSELNVNALELDDSALYLCASSLRGVGGAYNEQFFGPGTRLTVL.